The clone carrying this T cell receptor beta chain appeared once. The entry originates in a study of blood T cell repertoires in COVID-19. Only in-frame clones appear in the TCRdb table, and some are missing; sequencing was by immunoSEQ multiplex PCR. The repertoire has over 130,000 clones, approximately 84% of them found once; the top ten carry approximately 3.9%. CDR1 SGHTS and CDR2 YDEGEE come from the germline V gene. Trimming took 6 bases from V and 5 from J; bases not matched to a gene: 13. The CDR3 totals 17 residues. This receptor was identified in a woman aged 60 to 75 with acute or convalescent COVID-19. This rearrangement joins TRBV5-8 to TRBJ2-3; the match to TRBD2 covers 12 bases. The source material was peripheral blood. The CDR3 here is CASTFRTSGKGGDTQYF. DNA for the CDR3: TGTGCCAGCACCTTCCGGACTAGCGGGAAAGGGGGAGATACGCAGTATTTT.